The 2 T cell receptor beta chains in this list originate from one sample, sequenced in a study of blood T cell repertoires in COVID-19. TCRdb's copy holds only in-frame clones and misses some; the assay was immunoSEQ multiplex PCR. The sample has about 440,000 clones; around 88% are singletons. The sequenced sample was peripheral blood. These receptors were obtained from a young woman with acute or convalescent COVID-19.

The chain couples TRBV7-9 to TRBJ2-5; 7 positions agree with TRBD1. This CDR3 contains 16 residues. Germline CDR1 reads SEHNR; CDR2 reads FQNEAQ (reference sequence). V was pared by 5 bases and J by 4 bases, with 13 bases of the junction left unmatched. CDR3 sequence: CASSGRGRGSPETQYF. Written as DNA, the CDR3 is TGTGCCAGCAGCGGAAGGGGGCGCGGGTCCCCAGAGACCCAGTACTTC.

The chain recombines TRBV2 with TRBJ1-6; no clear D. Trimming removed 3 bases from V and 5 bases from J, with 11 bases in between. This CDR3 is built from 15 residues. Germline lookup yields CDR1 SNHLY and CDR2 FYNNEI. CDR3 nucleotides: TGTGCCAGCAGTGATAGTGAATTTAATAATTCACCCCTCCACTTT. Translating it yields CASSDSEFNNSPLHF.